This section outlines one TCR beta chain sequence together with its context. The table came from immunoSEQ multiplex PCR; TCRdb's copy has only in-frame clones and leaves some out. Among some 77,000 clones listed, 85% to 95% were seen once. Germline CDR1 MDHEN, CDR2 SYDVKM. Between the trimmed V and J ends, which lost 3 bases and 6 bases, there was a span of 9 bases. The CDR3 extends over 12 amino acids. This entry is derived from a study of technical replicates of blood from a handful of donors. The chain couples TRBV28 to TRBJ2-7; D is uncertain. The source of this sequence is a human donor in good health. The sequencing sample was made of T cells isolated from PBMCs. The DNA of the CDR3 is TGTGCCAGCAGTTTTGGTCCCAGCGAGCAGTACTTC. Translating gives CASSFGPSEQYF.